This T cell receptor beta chain is drawn from a study of T-cell reconstitution after alpha-beta-depleted transplantation in children. Construction of the TCRbeta library involved unique molecular identifiers. One entry per CDR3 protein, called by TCRdb with MiXCR from the PCR reads. The sample carries 240,000 or so distinct CDR3 sequences, 12% recorded once. In germline, CDR1 is SGHVS, CDR2 FQNEAQ. The CDR3 is 16 residues long. The ends lost 1 base at V and 2 bases at J; junction bases unmatched: 8. The chain links TRBV7-8 to TRBJ2-7; the match to TRBD2 covers 7 bases. The sequences come from PBMCs from the stem cell graft donor, collected from the stem cell graft. The sequence was obtained from a human donor who donated a stem cell graft to a child with acute lymphoblastic leukemia. For the CDR3, the DNA is TGTGCCAGCAGCTTAGACGGGGGGTATCTTCCCTACGAGCAGTACTTC. Amino acids: CASSLDGGYLPYEQYF.